The 2 T cell receptor beta chains below come from one sample, sequenced in a study of read filtering for tumor transcriptome and immune sequencing. Molecular barcoded adaptors covering alpha/delta and beta/gamma chains were used on around 400 ng RNA. TCRdb reprocessed the reads via MiXCR and lists one record per CDR3 protein. The sample contains over 45,000 distinct CDR3 sequences, 20% to 25% of which appear only once. Source material: a population of CD138-negative cells sorted from bone marrow. The receptors stem from a donor aged 40 or older with multiple myeloma.

The CDR3 spells CASSFSGPGELFF. The CDR3 DNA sequence: TGCGCCAGCAGTTTTAGCGGTCCTGGGGAGCTGTTTTTT. V is TRBV5-1 and J is TRBJ2-2; weak D call: TRBD2 (6 bases). The CDR3 is 13 amino acids. CDR1 is SGHRS and CDR2 is YFSETQ in the germline V gene. V gave up 5 bases and J gave up 8 bases, with 13 bases separating them.

In this sample, this clonotype turned up many times. CDR3 coding DNA: TGTGCCACCAGTGATGGCAGGGGGCTTCAGCCCCAGCATTTT. The encoded protein is CATSDGRGLQPQHF. V is TRBV24-1 and J is TRBJ1-5; the match to TRBD1 covers 8 bases. There are 14 residues in the CDR3. The V and J ends lost 3 bases and 6 bases, in that order; junction bases with no gene match: 3. CDR1 and CDR2 from the germline V gene are KGHDR and SFDVKD.